Sequencing of this TCR beta chain was carried out in a study of shared clonotypes between healthy human individuals. Note on this clone: Its antigen is as yet unknown.

In germline, CDR1 is SGHVS, CDR2 FQNEAQ. The V end lost 1 base, the J end lost 3 bases, and 13 bases lay between the germline ends. CDR3 size: 16 residues. At the deep level, the assay was run. Bulk PBMC genomic DNA spanned ten immunoSEQ deep plates. The protocol was immunoSEQ multiplex PCR, while the TCRdb copy is restricted to in-frame clones and leaves out a portion. The sample carries around 510,000 clones, just over 75% recorded once. Whole-study results and caveats: Sequencing depth was expected to affect clonotype sharing among donors. Represented diversity (both genetic and exposure-history) was limited by the small number of donors.

The rearrangement joins TRBV7-8 to TRBJ2-1, with a possible D match to TRBD2 (5 bases). The sample consisted of PBMCs. The clonotype originates from a woman aged 40 to 49 in good health. Some clones in this sample may be carry-over from other donors' samples. The CDR3 loop reads CASSLGASLFYNEQFF. Written as DNA, the CDR3 is TGTGCCAGCAGCTTAGGTGCTAGCCTCTTCTACAATGAGCAGTTCTTC.